This is a list of T cell receptor beta chains from one sample in a study of T cells in Graves' hyperthyroidism and ophthalmopathy. MiXCR, applied by TCRdb to the multiplex PCR reads, yields one record per CDR3 protein. Found here are around 560,000 distinct CDR3 sequences, over 15% of them singletons; the top ten hold about 18%. Sequencing was carried out using blood. The receptors derive from a woman younger than 35 with Graves' hyperthyroidism. Both conserved end residues are part of each CDR3. Each record gives: clone size, D gene, V gene, J gene, CDR3 protein, CDR3 DNA. The D gene is left open where the match is weak. Clone size is given for some rows only: seen once, a few or many times, or a class if the clone is expanded.

NA	NA	TRBV18	TRBJ2-1	CASFLRGIDYDNNEQFF	TGTGCCAGCTTCCTACGTGGTATCGACTACGATAACAATGAGCAGTTCTTC
NA	TRBD1	TRBV29-1	TRBJ1-2	CSEGTADYGYTF	TGCAGCGAGGGGACAGCAGACTATGGCTACACCTTC
NA	NA	TRBV11-3	TRBJ1-2	CASLETLVGGYTF	TGTGCCAGCCTGGAAACACTGGTCGGCGGCTACACCTTC
few	TRBD2	TRBV7-3	TRBJ2-1	CASSSLIAGGPYEQFF	TGTGCCAGCAGCTCCCTAATAGCGGGGGGGCCCTATGAGCAGTTCTTC
NA	NA	TRBV29-1	TRBJ2-7	CSVALWTAKWYEQYF	TGCAGCGTAGCCCTTTGGACAGCCAAGTGGTACGAGCAGTACTTC
few	NA	TRBV20-1	TRBJ1-1	CSANTDPGAYTEAFF	TGCAGTGCTAACACTGACCCGGGGGCTTACACTGAAGCTTTCTTT
many	NA	TRBV20-1	TRBJ2-1	CSAIPPGWTLAYNEQFF	TGCAGTGCCATCCCCCCCGGTTGGACCCTGGCCTACAATGAGCAGTTCTTC
many	NA	TRBV12-3/TRBV12-4	TRBJ2-7	CASSPQTGFYEQYF	TGTGCCAGCAGCCCCCAGACAGGCTTCTACGAGCAGTACTTC
many	TRBD2	TRBV6-1	TRBJ2-5	CASTQRGGEVVTQYF	TGTGCCAGCACCCAGCGGGGGGGAGAGGTTGTGACCCAGTACTTC
NA	NA	TRBV7-6	TRBJ2-7	CASSLLGEDRSYEQYF	TGTGCCAGCAGCTTACTTGGGGAGGACCGTTCCTACGAGCAGTACTTC
many	NA	TRBV13	TRBJ1-5	CASSLGTNQPQHF	TGTGCCAGCAGCTTAGGGACCAATCAGCCCCAGCATTTT
few	TRBD2	TRBV5-1	TRBJ2-7	CASSSEAGGDEQYF	TGCGCCAGCAGCTCCGAGGCGGGGGGGGACGAGCAGTACTTC
many	TRBD1	TRBV12-5	TRBJ2-1	CASGVLGQGRTEQFF	TGTGCTAGTGGTGTCCTTGGACAGGGTAGGACTGAGCAGTTCTTC
many	TRBD2	TRBV28	TRBJ2-7	CAIYPSGTSSYEQYF	TGTGCCATCTACCCTAGCGGAACCAGCTCCTACGAGCAGTACTTC
few	TRBD1	TRBV20-1	TRBJ2-5	CSARQGRGFQETQYF	TGCAGTGCAAGACAGGGGCGCGGGTTCCAAGAGACCCAGTACTTC
many	TRBD2	TRBV2	TRBJ2-7	CASSELGLAGGPIYEQYF	TGTGCCAGCAGTGAGTTGGGACTAGCGGGAGGGCCGATCTACGAGCAGTACTTC
many	TRBD2	TRBV7-9	TRBJ2-5	CASSYGLAGTEVGETQYF	TGTGCCAGCAGCTACGGACTAGCGGGAACGGAGGTTGGGGAGACCCAGTACTTC
few	NA	TRBV6-1	TRBJ2-3	CASNTGPVTDTQYF	TGTGCCAGCAATACCGGGCCAGTAACAGATACGCAGTATTTT
few	NA	TRBV24-1	TRBJ2-5	CATSDFGGLQETQYF	TGTGCCACCAGTGATTTTGGAGGGCTACAAGAGACCCAGTACTTC
NA	NA	TRBV4-1	TRBJ2-2	CASSQVGSRELFF	TGCGCCAGCAGCCAAGTAGGAAGCCGGGAGCTGTTTTTT
many	NA	TRBV28	TRBJ2-1	CASSPPQRHNEQFF	TGTGCCAGCAGTCCCCCCCAGCGGCACAATGAGCAGTTCTTC
NA	NA	TRBV29-1	TRBJ2-7	CSVEVGTYEQYF	TGCAGCGTTGAAGTGGGGACCTACGAGCAGTACTTC